Here is one T cell receptor (beta chain) with its context. Its recognized antigen is unknown. No much larger clonotype is one base removed from it; base qualities were not supplied. These data belong to a study of blood T cell repertoires in COVID-19 (dated by TCRdb to about 2020). About the full investigation: Samples from collaborators originated in the United States, Italy and Spain and spanned both the acute and convalescent phases of COVID-19. The samples were drawn from the first 160 participants of the ongoing ImmuneRACE study and from 1,200 or so subjects provided by 6 global collaborators. Where available, HLA class I and class II types were obtained from metadata supplied by the sample provider rather than from assay-based typing. Nearly every sample came with metadata listing a de-identified subject ID, COVID-19 status, age in years and sex. The prospective study material was composed of cDNA or gDNA derived from T cells, B-cell-depleted T cells, or PBMCs. The dataset comprised deeply sampled blood TCRbeta repertoires from subjects exposed to, actively infected with, or recovered from COVID-19. The repertoires were made available in a free public database intended to serve as a resource for research on the immune response to SARS-CoV-2.

From its cysteine to its phenylalanine, the CDR3 spans 18 amino acids. The read is trimmed to its CDR3 DNA, 54 bases read in frame from base 1. Per the germline V gene, SGHRS is the CDR1 and YFSETQ is the CDR2. The germline V end is reduced by 0 bases and the J end by 7 bases; junction bases left unmatched: 10. In the prospective study, participants were about 18 to 95 years old, resided in 24 geographic areas of the United States, and were enrolled through a virtual design. In the prospective study, cohorts were assigned on the basis of participant-reported clinical history obtained from a screening survey and a study questionnaire. Recovered participants in ImmuneRACE Cohort 3 were defined as having two consecutive negative NP/OP PCR tests, clearance from a healthcare professional, or resolution of symptoms. In the prospective study, whole blood, serum and a nasopharyngeal or oropharyngeal swab were collected from each participant by mobile phlebotomists. Prospective study participants could optionally give additional blood draws and questionnaires over an approximately 2-month period. Blood samples from the prospective study were shipped frozen or at room temperature prior to DNA extraction.

TCRbeta CDR3 regions were amplified from genomic DNA using the immunoSEQ Assay, a bias-controlled multiplex PCR. Under the source paper's analysis protocol: Within the assay, amplification of reference gene primers was used to estimate how many nucleated cells each sample contained. To quantify the absolute abundance of each unique TCRbeta CDR3 rearrangement, sequence reads were collapsed and filtered. For each sample, productive Simpson clonality was calculated by taking the square root of Simpson's diversity index across productive rearrangements. The immuneACCESS repertoire file appears here via TCRdb, limited to in-frame rearrangements. These files lack a portion of the clones; in checked studies, under half of the deficit traces to unresolved V genes, and the cause of the others is not known. From that table come the V and J calls and clone size; the DNA was used to work out D and trimming. In all, the sample holds about 370,000 clones, and around 89% of those were seen once. The top ten clonotypes cover over 0.95% of the sample.

Here is what the overall study found, with its caveats: The amount of clinical and demographic metadata varied by source and participant and was provided uncurated.

The specimen sequenced was PBMCs or T cells enriched from blood (not recorded which). This clonotype originated in a man between 18 and 29 years old who had recovered from COVID-19. Recombination joined TRBV5-1 with TRBJ1-6; 10 of the junction bases match TRBD1. The DNA is TGCGCCAGCAGCTTGGGTTTGGTTGGGACAGGGGTAAATTCACCCCTCCACTTT. It specifies CASSLGLVGTGVNSPLHF.